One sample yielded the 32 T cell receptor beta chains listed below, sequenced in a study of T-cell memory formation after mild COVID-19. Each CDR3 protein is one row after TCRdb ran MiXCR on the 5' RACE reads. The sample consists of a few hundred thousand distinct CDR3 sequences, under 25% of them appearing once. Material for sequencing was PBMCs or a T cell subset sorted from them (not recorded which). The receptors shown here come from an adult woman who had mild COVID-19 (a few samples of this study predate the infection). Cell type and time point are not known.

The CDR3 bases are TGTGCCAGCAGTTTACTAGCGGGACAAACAGATACGCAGTATTTT. Translation: CASSLLAGQTDTQYF. The V call is TRBV12-3 or TRBV12-4, the J call TRBJ2-3; TRBD2 agrees at 9 bases. This CDR3 spans 15 amino acids. Trimming took 2 bases from V and 3 from J; bases not matched to a gene: 3.

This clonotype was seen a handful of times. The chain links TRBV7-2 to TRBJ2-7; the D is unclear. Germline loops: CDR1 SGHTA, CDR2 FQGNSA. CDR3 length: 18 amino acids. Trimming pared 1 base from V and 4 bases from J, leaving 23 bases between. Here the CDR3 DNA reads TGTGCCAGCAGCTTAGTCCTAGATGACCCAGCACCTAGGTACGAGCAGTACTTC. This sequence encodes CASSLVLDDPAPRYEQYF.

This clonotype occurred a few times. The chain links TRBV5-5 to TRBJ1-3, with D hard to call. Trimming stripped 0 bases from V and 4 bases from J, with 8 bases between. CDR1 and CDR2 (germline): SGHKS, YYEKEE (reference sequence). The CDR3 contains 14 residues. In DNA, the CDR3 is TGTGCCAGCAGCTTGGGCCAGGTGGGAAACACCATATATTTT. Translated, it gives CASSLGQVGNTIYF.

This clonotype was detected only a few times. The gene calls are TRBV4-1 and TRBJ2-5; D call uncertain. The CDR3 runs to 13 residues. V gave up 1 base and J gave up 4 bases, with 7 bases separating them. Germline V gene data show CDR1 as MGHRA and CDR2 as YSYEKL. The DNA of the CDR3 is TGCGCCAGCAGCCAAGCTCTAATAGAGACCCAGTACTTC. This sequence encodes CASSQALIETQYF.

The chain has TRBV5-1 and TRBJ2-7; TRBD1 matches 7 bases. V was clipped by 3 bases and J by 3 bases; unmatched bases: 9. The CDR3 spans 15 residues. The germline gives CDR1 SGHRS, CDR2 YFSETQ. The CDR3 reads CASSSTGQERYEQYF. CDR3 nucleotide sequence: TGCGCCAGCAGCTCTACCGGACAGGAACGCTACGAGCAGTACTTC. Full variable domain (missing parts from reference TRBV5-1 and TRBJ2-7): KAGVTQTPRYLIKTRGQQVTLSCSPISGHRSVSWYQQTPGQGLQFLFEYFSETQRNKGNFPGRFSGRQFSNSRSEMNVSTLELGDSALYLCASSSTGQERYEQYFGPGTRLTVT.

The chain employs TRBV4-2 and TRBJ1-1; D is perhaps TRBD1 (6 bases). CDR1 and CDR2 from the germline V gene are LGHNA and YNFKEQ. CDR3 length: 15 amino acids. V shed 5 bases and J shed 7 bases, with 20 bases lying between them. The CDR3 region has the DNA TGTGCCAGCAGCACCTTCTCACAGGGTAGAGTTGAAGCTTTCTTT. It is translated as CASSTFSQGRVEAFF.

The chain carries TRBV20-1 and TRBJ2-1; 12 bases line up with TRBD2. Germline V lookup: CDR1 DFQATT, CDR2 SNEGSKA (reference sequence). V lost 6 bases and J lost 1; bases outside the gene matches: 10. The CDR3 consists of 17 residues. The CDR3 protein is CSANLAGGTVSYNEQFF. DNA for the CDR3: TGCAGTGCAAACCTAGCGGGGGGGACGGTTTCCTACAATGAGCAGTTCTTC.

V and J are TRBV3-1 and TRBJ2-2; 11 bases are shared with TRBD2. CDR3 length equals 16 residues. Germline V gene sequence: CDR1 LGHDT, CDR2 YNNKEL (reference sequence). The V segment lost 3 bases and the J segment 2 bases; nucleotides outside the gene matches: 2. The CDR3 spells CASSHTSGGNTGELFF. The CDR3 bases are TGTGCCAGCAGCCATACTAGCGGGGGAAACACCGGGGAGCTGTTTTTT.

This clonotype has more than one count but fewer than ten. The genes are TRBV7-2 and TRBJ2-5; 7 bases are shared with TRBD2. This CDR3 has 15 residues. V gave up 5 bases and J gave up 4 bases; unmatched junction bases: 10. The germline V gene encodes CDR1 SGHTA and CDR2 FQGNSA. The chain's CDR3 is CASSPEGSSGETQYF. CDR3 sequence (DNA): TGTGCCAGCAGCCCCGAAGGGTCTAGCGGAGAGACCCAGTACTTC. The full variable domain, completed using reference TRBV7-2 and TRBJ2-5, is GAGVSQSPSNKVTEKGKDVELRCDPISGHTALYWYRQSLGQGLEFLIYFQGNSAPDKSGLPSDRFSAERTGGSVSTLTIQRTQQEDSAVYLCASSPEGSSGETQYFGPGTRLLVL.

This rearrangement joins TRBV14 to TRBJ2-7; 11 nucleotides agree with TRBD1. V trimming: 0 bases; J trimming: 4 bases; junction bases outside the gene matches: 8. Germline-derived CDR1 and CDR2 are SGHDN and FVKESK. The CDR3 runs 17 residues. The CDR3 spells CASSQDGTGGIPYEQYF. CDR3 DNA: TGTGCCAGCAGCCAAGATGGGACAGGGGGAATTCCGTACGAGCAGTACTTC.

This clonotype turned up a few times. The CDR3 reads CASSLEEGRYEKLFF. The CDR3 DNA sequence: TGCGCCAGCAGCTTGGAGGAGGGGCGTTATGAAAAACTGTTTTTT. The chain links TRBV5-1 to TRBJ1-4, with D possibly matching TRBD1 (5 bases). The V end lost 0 bases, the J end lost 6 bases, and 12 bases lay between the germline ends. CDR3 size: 15 residues. Germline CDR1 is SGHRS and CDR2 is YFSETQ.

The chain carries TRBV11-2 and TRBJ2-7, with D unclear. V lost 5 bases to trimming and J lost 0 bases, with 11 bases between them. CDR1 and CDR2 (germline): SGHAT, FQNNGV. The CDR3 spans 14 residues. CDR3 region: CASSAGPISYEQYF. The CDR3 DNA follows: TGTGCCAGCAGCGCCGGGCCGATCTCCTACGAGCAGTACTTC. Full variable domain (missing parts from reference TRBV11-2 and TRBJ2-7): EAGVAQSPRYKIIEKRQSVAFWCNPISGHATLYWYQQILGQGPKLLIQFQNNGVVDDSQLPKDRFSAERLKGVDSTLKIQPAKLEDSAVYLCASSAGPISYEQYFGPGTRLTVT.

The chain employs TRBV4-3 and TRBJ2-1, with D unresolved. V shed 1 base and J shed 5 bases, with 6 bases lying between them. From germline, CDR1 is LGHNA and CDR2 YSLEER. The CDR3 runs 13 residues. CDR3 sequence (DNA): TGCGCCAGCAGCCAAGTTTTAAACAATGAGCAGTTCTTC. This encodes CASSQVLNNEQFF.

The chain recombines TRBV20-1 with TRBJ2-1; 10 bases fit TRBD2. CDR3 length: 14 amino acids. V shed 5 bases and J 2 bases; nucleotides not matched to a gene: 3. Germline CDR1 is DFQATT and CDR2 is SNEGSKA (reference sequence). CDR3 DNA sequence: TGCAGTGCTCGAGCGGGAGGGGCCTACAATGAGCAGTTCTTC. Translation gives CSARAGGAYNEQFF.

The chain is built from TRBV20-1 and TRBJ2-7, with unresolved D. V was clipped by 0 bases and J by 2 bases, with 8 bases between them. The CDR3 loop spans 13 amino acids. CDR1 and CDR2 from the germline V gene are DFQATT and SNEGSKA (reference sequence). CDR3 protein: CSARDADPYEQYF. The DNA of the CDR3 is TGCAGTGCTAGAGACGCGGACCCCTACGAGCAGTACTTC.

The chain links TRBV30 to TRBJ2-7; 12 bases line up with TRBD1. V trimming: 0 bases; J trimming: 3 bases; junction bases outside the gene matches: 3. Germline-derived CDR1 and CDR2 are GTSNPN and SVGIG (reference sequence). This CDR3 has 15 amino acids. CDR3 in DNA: TGTGCCTGGAGTGTGGGGACAGGGGGCTTCTACGAGCAGTACTTC. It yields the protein CAWSVGTGGFYEQYF.

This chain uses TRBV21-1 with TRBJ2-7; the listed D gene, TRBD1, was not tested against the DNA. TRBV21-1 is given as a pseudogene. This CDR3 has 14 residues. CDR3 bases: TGTGCCAGCAGCAGTCGGGACAGGCCATGGGAGCAGTACTTC. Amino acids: CASSSRDRPWEQYF.

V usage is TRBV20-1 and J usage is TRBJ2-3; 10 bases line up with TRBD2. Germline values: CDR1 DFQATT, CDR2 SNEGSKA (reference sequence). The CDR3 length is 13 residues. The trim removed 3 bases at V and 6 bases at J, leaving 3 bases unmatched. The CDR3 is CSARLAGVDTQYF. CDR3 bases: TGCAGTGCTAGGCTAGCGGGAGTGGATACGCAGTATTTT.

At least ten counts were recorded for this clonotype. The CDR3 DNA reads TGTGCCAGCAGCCGGACAGGACGGAATTCACCCCTCCACTTT. Translation gives CASSRTGRNSPLHF. The chain employs TRBV7-9 and TRBJ1-6; 7 nucleotides match TRBD1. The CDR3 covers 14 residues. Germline CDR1 and CDR2: SEHNR and FQNEAQ (reference sequence). V lost 5 bases, J lost 7 bases, and 5 bases stayed unmatched.

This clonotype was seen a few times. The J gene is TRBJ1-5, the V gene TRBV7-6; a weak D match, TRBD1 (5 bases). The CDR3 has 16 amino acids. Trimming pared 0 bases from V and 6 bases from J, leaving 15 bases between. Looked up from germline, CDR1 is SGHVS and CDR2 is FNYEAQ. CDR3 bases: TGTGCCAGCAGCTTAGCCCCTCAGGGACTGACTCAGCCCCAGCATTTT. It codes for CASSLAPQGLTQPQHF. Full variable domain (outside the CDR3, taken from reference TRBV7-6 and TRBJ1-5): GAGVSQSPRYKVTKRGQDVALRCDPISGHVSLYWYRQALGQGPEFLTYFNYEAQQDKSGLPNDRFSAERPEGSISTLTIQRTEQRDSAMYRCASSLAPQGLTQPQHFGDGTRLSIL.

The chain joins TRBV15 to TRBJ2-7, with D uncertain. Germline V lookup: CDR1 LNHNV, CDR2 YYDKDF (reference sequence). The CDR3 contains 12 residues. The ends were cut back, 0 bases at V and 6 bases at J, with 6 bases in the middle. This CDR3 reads CATSRDWFEQYF. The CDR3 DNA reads TGTGCCACCAGCAGAGATTGGTTCGAGCAGTACTTC.

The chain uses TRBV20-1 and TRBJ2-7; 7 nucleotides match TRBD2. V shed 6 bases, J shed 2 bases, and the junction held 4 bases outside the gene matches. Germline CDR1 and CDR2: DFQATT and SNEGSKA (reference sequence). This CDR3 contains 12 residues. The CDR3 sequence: CSAELATYEQYF. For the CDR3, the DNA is TGCAGTGCCGAACTAGCGACCTACGAGCAGTACTTC.

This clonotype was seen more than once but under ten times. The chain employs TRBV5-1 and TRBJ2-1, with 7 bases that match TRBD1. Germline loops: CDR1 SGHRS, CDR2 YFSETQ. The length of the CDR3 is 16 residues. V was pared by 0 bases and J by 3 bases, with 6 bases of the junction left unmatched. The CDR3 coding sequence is TGCGCCAGCAGCTTGGACGGGACAGAAAACTACAATGAGCAGTTCTTC. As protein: CASSLDGTENYNEQFF.

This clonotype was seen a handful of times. The CDR3 nucleotides are TGTGCCAGCAGCCCGACTAGCGGGGGGTCCTATGAGCAGTTCTTC. Protein sequence: CASSPTSGGSYEQFF. The chain links TRBV2 to TRBJ2-1; TRBD2 agrees at 13 bases. Germline CDR1 is SNHLY and CDR2 is FYNNEI. J lost 8 bases, V lost 6 bases, and 7 bases had no gene match. CDR3 size: 15 residues.

CDR3 protein: CASGGPGYF. The CDR3, as DNA: TGTGCCAGCGGTGGACCAGGGTACTTC. The rearrangement links TRBV6-2 or TRBV6-3 to TRBJ2-7; no reliable D call. CDR1 and CDR2 (germline): MNHEY, SVGEGT. Trimming removed 8 bases at V and 12 bases at J, with 11 bases between. This CDR3 is built from 9 residues.

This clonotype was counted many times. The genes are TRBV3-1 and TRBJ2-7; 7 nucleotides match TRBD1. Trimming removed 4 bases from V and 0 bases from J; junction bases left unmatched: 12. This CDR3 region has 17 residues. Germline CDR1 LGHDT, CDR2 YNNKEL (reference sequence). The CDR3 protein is CASSLGQSRIPSYEQYF. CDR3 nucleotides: TGTGCCAGCAGCCTGGGACAGTCGAGGATCCCCTCCTACGAGCAGTACTTC.

This CDR3 is CASSLDVNYGYTF. The CDR3 DNA reads TGCGCCAGCAGCCTGGACGTTAACTATGGCTACACCTTC. The rearrangement links TRBV5-1 to TRBJ1-2; D is unclear. Germline values: CDR1 SGHRS, CDR2 YFSETQ. The CDR3 runs to 13 residues. Trimming shortened V by 4 bases and J by 1 base, and 8 bases separated the two germline ends.

CDR3 loop: CASSYSNRKPYTEAFF. The CDR3 nucleotides read TGTGCCAGCAGTTACTCGAATCGTAAACCGTACACTGAAGCTTTCTTT. The rearrangement joins TRBV6-5 to TRBJ1-1; the D is unclear. Trimming took 0 bases from V and 3 from J, leaving 14 bases between them. The CDR3 sequence is 16 residues long. Germline assignment: CDR1 MNHEY and CDR2 SVGAGI.

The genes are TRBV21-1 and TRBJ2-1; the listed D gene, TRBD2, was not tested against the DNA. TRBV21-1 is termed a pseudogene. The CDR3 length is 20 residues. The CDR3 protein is CASSKARTSGRAGTYNEQFF. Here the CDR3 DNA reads TGTGCCAGCAGCAAAGCTAGGACTAGCGGGAGGGCCGGGACCTACAATGAGCAGTTCTTC.

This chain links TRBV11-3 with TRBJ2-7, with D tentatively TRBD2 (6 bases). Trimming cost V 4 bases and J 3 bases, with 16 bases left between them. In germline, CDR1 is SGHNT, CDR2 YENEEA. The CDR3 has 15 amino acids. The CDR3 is CASSSRLRGIYEQYF. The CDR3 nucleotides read TGTGCCAGCAGCTCCAGGCTTCGCGGGATCTACGAGCAGTACTTC.

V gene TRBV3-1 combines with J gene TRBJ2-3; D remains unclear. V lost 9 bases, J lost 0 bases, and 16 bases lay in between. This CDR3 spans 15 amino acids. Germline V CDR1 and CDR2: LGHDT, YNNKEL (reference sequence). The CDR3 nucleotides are TGTGCCAGTGCCCCATCGGTGCGCAGCACAGATACGCAGTATTTT. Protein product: CASAPSVRSTDTQYF.

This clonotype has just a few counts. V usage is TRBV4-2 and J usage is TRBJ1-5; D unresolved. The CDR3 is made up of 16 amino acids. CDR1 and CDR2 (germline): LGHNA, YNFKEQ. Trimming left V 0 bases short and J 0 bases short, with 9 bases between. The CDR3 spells CASSQDRPLSNQPQHF. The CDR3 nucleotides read TGTGCCAGCAGCCAAGATCGCCCCCTTAGCAATCAGCCCCAGCATTTT.